Given below is one T cell receptor (beta chain) in context. This sample is part of a study of type 1 and type 2 diabetes patients. In the study overall: Participants included type 1 and type 2 diabetes patients plus nondiabetic controls. Magnetic bead positive selection isolated CD4+ or CD8+ T cells from PBMCs.

Genomic DNA was the PCR template. Amplification of the beta chain CDR3 used 30 forward and 13 reverse multiplex primers. MiXCR, applied by TCRdb to the multiplex PCR reads, yields one record per CDR3 protein. The sample lists 250,000 to 300,000 distinct CDR3 sequences, approximately 50% seen once, with roughly an eighth in the top ten. V lost 5 bases to trimming and J lost 7 bases, with 17 bases between them. CDR3 size: 14 residues. CDR1 and CDR2 from the germline V gene are LGHNT and FRNRAP. This chain links TRBV12-5 with TRBJ1-2; D remains unclear. Sample: peripheral blood mononuclear cells (PBMCs). This TCR came from a man younger than 30 with type 2 diabetes. The CDR3 nucleotides are TGTGCTAGTGGTAACGAGAGGGATCGAGGTGGCTACACCTTC. It encodes CASGNERDRGGYTF.